This T cell receptor (beta chain) was retrieved from a study of T cell responses to AZD1222 COVID-19 vaccine. The wider study: Some second doses came at about 4 weeks and others at about 12 weeks; these were pooled. Study-level results: Donors were mostly white British, more females; clonal diversity possibly underestimated.

Concerning this clone: What it binds is unknown.

Method: immunoSEQ multiplex PCR; TCRdb's copy keeps in-frame clones and lacks some. The sample contains approximately 79,000 clones, about 90% of which appear only once. This CDR3 contains 14 residues. CDR1 is KGHSH and CDR2 is LQKENI in the germline V gene. The V gene lost 1 base and the J gene lost 6 bases, with 12 bases spanning the gap. The chain couples TRBV18 to TRBJ1-2; D possibly corresponds to TRBD1 (5 bases). Sequenced material: peripheral blood, taken on day 0 of AZD1222 vaccination. This clonotype originated in an adult in good health. The CDR3: CASSPQGIGNGYTF. The DNA of the CDR3 is TGTGCCAGCTCACCACAGGGGATCGGGAATGGCTACACCTTC.